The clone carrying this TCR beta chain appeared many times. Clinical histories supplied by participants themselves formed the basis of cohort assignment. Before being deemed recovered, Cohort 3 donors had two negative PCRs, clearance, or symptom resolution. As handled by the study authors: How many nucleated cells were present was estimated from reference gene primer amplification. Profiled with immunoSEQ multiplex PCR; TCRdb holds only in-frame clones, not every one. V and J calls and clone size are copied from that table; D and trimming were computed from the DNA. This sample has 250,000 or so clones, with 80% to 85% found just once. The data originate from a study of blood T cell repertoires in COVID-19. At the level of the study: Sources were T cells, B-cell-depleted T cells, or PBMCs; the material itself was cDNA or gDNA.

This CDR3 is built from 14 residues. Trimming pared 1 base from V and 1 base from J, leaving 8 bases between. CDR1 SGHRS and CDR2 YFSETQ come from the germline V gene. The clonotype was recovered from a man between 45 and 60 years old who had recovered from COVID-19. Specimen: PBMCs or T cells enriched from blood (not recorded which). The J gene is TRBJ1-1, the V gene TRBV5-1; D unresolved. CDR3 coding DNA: TGCGCCAGCAGCTTGTATGGGCAGAACACTGAAGCTTTCTTT. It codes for CASSLYGQNTEAFF.